This T cell receptor beta chain came from a study of long-term antiretroviral therapy in people with HIV. Remarks on this clone: No antigen is known for it.

With 0 bases removed from V and 5 bases from J, the gap between germline ends came to 11 bases. Germline loops: CDR1 SGHRS, CDR2 YFSETQ. This CDR3 spans 14 amino acids. Runs used v3.0 of the immunoSEQ assay and were done at survey level. The study targeted roughly 35,000-50,000 T-cell genomes per sample in sequencing. Using immunoSEQ multiplex PCR, the repertoire was profiled, and TCRdb retains in-frame clones only, with some absent. Of 19,000 or so clones listed, 70% to 90% are singletons. Study-wide points: ART-treated samples gained diversity yet remained below transplant donor controls. Information pertaining to ART adherence, viral resistance or therapeutic modifications was not obtained.

Treated in the United States were all of the participants with HIV. The chain uses TRBV5-1 and TRBJ1-2, with D perhaps TRBD1 (5 bases). The sequence was obtained from a man between 45 and 60 years old with HIV. Source: unsorted PBMCs, taken 0.3 years before starting antiretroviral therapy. CDR3 residues: CASSLEGLGYGYTF. DNA of the CDR3: TGCGCCAGCAGCTTGGAGGGGCTCGGATATGGCTACACCTTC. The variable domain in full, with the rest retrieved from reference TRBV5-1 and TRBJ1-2, is KAGVTQTPRYLIKTRGQQVTLSCSPISGHRSVSWYQQTPGQGLQFLFEYFSETQRNKGNFPGRFSGRQFSNSRSEMNVSTLELGDSALYLCASSLEGLGYGYTFGSGTRLTVV.